This record looks at one T cell receptor beta chain sequence and its context. The specificity of this receptor is unknown. No much larger clonotype is one base removed from it; base qualities were not supplied. The sample belongs to a study of CD8 T cells in Susac syndrome (dated by TCRdb to between 2018 and 2021). Turning to the overall study: Repertoire sequencing was used to test whether CD8+ T cell activation and differentiation in Susac syndrome was antigen driven.

Overall study results and their limits: The number of individuals in the TCR sequencing and HLA analysis was recognized as being relatively small.

High-throughput TCR beta sequencing profiled peripheral blood CD8+ and CD4+ T cells from healthy donors, Susac syndrome patients and multiple sclerosis patients. Healthy donors were age- and sex-matched controls. Bulk CD8+ and CD4+ T cells were purified magnetically by negative isolation, whereas CD8+ TEMRA cells were enriched by FACS. Blood was collected in EDTA tubes and processed within 24 hours, with PBMCs isolated through density gradient centrifugation. PBMCs intended for TCR sequencing were cryopreserved in liquid nitrogen and thawed later in a water bath at 37 degrees C. A purity of at least 90% was achieved for sorted or isolated CD4+, CD8+ and CD8+ TEMRA cells. RNA was extracted using the RNeasy kit, and about 0.5 to 1 microgram was reverse transcribed with random hexamers. The immunoSEQ multiplex PCR assay, which covers 54 Vbeta and 13 Jbeta segments, was used to amplify TCR beta CDR3 regions. Bias from PCR amplification was corrected by using a synthetic template baseline for primer optimization and for computational correction. On the authors' methods: Reads were annotated to V, D and J genes according to IMGT and were analyzed with immunoSEQ Analyzer, with only productive sequences retained. Clonality was computed as one minus Shannon entropy normalized by log2 of the number of productive unique sequences. For each patient and control, public and private clones were evaluated within the 100 most prevalent clones. Clones were defined as Susac-specific if absent from the healthy and MS cohorts, from roughly 1,100 published viral clones and from other ImmuneACCESS disease sequences. Using fastp at Q25 and MiXCR, TCRdb reprocessed the public reads and kept productive beta chains. Rows are unified per CDR3 protein, each entry keeping the most common DNA and genes. These V and J calls are TCRdb output, not the study's own analysis. The sample profile shows 150,000 to 200,000 distinct CDR3 sequences; about 95% of them were found once. The top ten constitute approximately 0.1% of the sample.

The CDR3 holds 12 amino acids from the cysteine to the phenylalanine. This entry keeps only the CDR3 DNA: 36 bases, framed from base 1. The V and J ends are trimmed by 5 bases and 1 base, leaving 5 bases between them. CDR1 LNHDA and CDR2 SQIVND were looked up in the germline V gene (reference sequence). Sequencing was carried out using CD4+ T cells from PBMCs. This sequence originates from a human donor in good health. The rearrangement combines TRBV19 with TRBJ2-5; the D segment cannot be called with confidence. The DNA sequence follows: TGTGCCAGTAGTTACCTCCAAGAGACCCAGTACTTC. It specifies CASSYLQETQYF.